What follows is one T cell receptor (beta chain) and its context. Its antigen is unknown. This entry belongs to a study of T cells in Graves' hyperthyroidism and ophthalmopathy. Study as a whole: The authors collected peripheral blood at initial diagnosis, before any treatment.

Template material for amplifying TCR beta CDR3 regions consisted of RNA transcripts. When the TCR CDR3 underwent first-round RT-PCR, the HTBI primer set was used. TCRdb reprocessed the multiplex PCR reads with MiXCR, giving one entry per CDR3 protein. Here the sample spans under 400,000 distinct CDR3 sequences, around 25% being singletons. The CDR3 spans 15 residues. Germline V gene data show CDR1 as LGHDT and CDR2 as YNNKEL (reference sequence). The J segment lost 2 bases and the V segment lost 3 bases, leaving 3 bases of the junction unmatched. Overall study results and limits: Most thyroid clonotypes expanded above 0.001 were also detected in blood.

The chain recombines TRBV3-1 with TRBJ2-3, with 9 nucleotides matching TRBD2. The clonotype was recovered from a man aged 45-65 years with Graves' hyperthyroidism. Sequenced input: blood. The CDR3 loop reads CASSQLAGFTDTQYF. The CDR3, as DNA: TGTGCCAGCAGCCAGCTAGCGGGATTCACAGATACGCAGTATTTT.